These T cell receptor beta chains were read from a single sample in a study of glioma-infiltrating T cells after dendritic cell vaccination. Measured with immunoSEQ multiplex PCR; TCRdb has only the in-frame clones, and not every one. The repertoire consists of roughly 85,000 clones, with 85% occurring once and the leading ten covering around 8%. The source material was blood, sampled after dendritic cell vaccination. The receptor set was obtained from a human donor with glioblastoma. The CDR3 runs from the conserved cysteine through the conserved F or W. D genes are given only for firm matches. Clone size is stated in some rows and not others, as once, few, many or a class when expanded.

d_gene: TRBD2
abundance: NA
v_gene: TRBV19
j_gene: TRBJ2-1
CDR3aa: CASSHAGTRNEQFF
CDR3nt: TGTGCCAGTAGTCATGCCGGGACTAGGAATGAGCAGTTCTTC

d_gene: TRBD2
abundance: NA
v_gene: TRBV7-6
j_gene: TRBJ2-3
CDR3aa: CASSPLAGGISTDTQYF
CDR3nt: TGTGCCAGCAGCCCTCTAGCGGGGGGGATTAGCACAGATACGCAGTATTTT

d_gene: TRBD2
abundance: NA
v_gene: TRBV19
j_gene: TRBJ2-1
CDR3aa: CASSIGQRHTEASGRTSEQFF
CDR3nt: TGTGCCAGTAGTATAGGGCAGCGACACACCGAGGCTAGCGGGAGAACGAGTGAGCAGTTCTTC

d_gene: TRBD1
abundance: NA
v_gene: TRBV2
j_gene: TRBJ2-7
CDR3aa: CASRTLSRTGEYEQYF
CDR3nt: TGTGCCAGCAGGACCCTCTCCCGGACAGGGGAATACGAGCAGTACTTC

d_gene: TRBD1
abundance: NA
v_gene: TRBV28
j_gene: TRBJ1-1
CDR3aa: CASRTPMGQGVHTEAFF
CDR3nt: TGTGCCAGCAGGACCCCGATGGGACAGGGGGTTCACACTGAAGCTTTCTTT

d_gene: TRBD1
abundance: NA
v_gene: TRBV7-9
j_gene: TRBJ2-7
CDR3aa: CASSSGDRGYEQYF
CDR3nt: TGTGCCAGCAGCTCCGGGGACAGGGGCTACGAGCAGTACTTC

d_gene: TRBD2
abundance: NA
v_gene: TRBV9
j_gene: TRBJ2-5
CDR3aa: CASSVVPLAGGGETQYF
CDR3nt: TGTGCCAGCAGCGTAGTTCCACTAGCGGGAGGTGGGGAGACCCAGTACTTC

d_gene: TRBD1
abundance: NA
v_gene: TRBV2
j_gene: TRBJ1-5
CDR3aa: CASMGTGRGNQPQHF
CDR3nt: TGTGCCAGCATGGGGACAGGTCGTGGCAATCAGCCCCAGCATTTT

d_gene: NA
abundance: NA
v_gene: TRBV7-2
j_gene: TRBJ1-2
CDR3aa: CASSVQGWTYGYTF
CDR3nt: TGTGCCAGCAGCGTACAGGGTTGGACCTATGGCTACACCTTC

d_gene: NA
abundance: NA
v_gene: TRBV7-2
j_gene: TRBJ1-5
CDR3aa: CASSYRVGSNQPQHF
CDR3nt: TGTGCCAGCAGCTACAGGGTTGGCAGCAATCAGCCCCAGCATTTT

d_gene: TRBD2
abundance: NA
v_gene: TRBV6-5
j_gene: TRBJ2-7
CDR3aa: CASSKTSGGLYEQYF
CDR3nt: TGTGCCAGCAGTAAGACTAGCGGGGGCCTTTACGAGCAGTACTTC

d_gene: NA
abundance: NA
v_gene: TRBV5-1
j_gene: TRBJ2-2
CDR3aa: CASSPERSTGELFF
CDR3nt: TGCGCCAGCAGCCCGGAGAGGAGCACCGGGGAGCTGTTTTTT

d_gene: TRBD1
abundance: NA
v_gene: TRBV28
j_gene: TRBJ1-1
CDR3aa: CASSAPGTGTVLAFF
CDR3nt: TGTGCCAGCAGTGCTCCCGGGACAGGGACTGTCTTGGCTTTCTTT

d_gene: NA
abundance: NA
v_gene: TRBV5-1
j_gene: TRBJ2-3
CDR3aa: CASSSPLGGYEDTQYF
CDR3nt: TGCGCCAGCAGCTCGCCTTTAGGGGGATATGAGGATACGCAGTATTTT

d_gene: NA
abundance: few
v_gene: TRBV2
j_gene: TRBJ2-7
CDR3aa: CASSQTYEQYF
CDR3nt: TGTGCCAGCAGTCAGACTTACGAGCAGTACTTC

d_gene: NA
abundance: NA
v_gene: TRBV20-1
j_gene: TRBJ1-1
CDR3aa: CSASKGTEAFF
CDR3nt: TGCAGTGCTAGCAAGGGGACTGAAGCTTTCTTT